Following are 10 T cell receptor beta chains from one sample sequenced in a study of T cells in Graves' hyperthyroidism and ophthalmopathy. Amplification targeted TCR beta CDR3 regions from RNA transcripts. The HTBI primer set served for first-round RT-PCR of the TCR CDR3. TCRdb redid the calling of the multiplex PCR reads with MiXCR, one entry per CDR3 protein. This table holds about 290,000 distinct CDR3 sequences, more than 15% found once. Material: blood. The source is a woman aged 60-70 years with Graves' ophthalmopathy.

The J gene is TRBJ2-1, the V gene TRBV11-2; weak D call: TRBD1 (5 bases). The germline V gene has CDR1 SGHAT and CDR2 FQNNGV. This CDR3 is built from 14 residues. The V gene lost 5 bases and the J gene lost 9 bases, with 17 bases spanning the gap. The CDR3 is CASSALIRVFEQFF. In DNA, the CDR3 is TGTGCCAGCAGCGCCCTAATCAGGGTTTTTGAGCAGTTCTTC.

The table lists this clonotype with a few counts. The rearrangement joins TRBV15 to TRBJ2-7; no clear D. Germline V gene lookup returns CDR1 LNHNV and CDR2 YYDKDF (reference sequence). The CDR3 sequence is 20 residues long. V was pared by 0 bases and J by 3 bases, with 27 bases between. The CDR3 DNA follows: TGTGCCACCAGCAGAGAACTGATGATTTCAGGTCGGCGTTTGCGCTACGAGCAGTACTTC. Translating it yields CATSRELMISGRRLRYEQYF.

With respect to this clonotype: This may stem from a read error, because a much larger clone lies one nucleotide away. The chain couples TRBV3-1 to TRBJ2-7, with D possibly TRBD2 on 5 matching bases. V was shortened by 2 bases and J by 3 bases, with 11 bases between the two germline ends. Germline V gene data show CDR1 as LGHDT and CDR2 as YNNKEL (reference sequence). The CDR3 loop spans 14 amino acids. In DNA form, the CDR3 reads TGTGCCAGCAGCCAATGCGGACTGAACTACGAGCAGTACTTC. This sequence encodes CASSQCGLNYEQYF.

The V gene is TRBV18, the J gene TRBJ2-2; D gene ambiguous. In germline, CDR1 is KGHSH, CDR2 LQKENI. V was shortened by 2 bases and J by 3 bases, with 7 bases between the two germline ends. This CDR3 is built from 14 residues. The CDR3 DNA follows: TGTGCCAGCTCACCATATCCGGACACCGGGGAGCTGTTTTTT. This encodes CASSPYPDTGELFF.

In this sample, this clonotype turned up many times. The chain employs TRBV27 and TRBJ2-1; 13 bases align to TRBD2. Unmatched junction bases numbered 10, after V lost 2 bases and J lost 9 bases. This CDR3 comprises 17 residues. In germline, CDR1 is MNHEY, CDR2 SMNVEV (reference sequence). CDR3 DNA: TGTGCCAGCAGTTTACGTGGGTGGACTAGCGGGAGTACTGAGCAGTTCTTC. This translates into CASSLRGWTSGSTEQFF.

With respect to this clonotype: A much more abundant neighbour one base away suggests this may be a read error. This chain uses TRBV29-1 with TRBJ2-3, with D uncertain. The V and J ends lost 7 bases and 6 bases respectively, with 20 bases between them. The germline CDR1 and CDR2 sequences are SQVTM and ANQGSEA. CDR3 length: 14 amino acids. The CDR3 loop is CSELRSGLSDTQYF. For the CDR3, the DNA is TGCAGCGAGTTGCGATCCGGGCTGTCCGATACGCAGTATTTT.

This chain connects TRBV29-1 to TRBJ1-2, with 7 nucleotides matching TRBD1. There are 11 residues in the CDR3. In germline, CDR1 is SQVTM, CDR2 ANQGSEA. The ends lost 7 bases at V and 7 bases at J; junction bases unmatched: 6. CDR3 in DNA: TGCAGCGCCGGAGGACAGGTTGGCTACACCTTC. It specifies CSAGGQVGYTF.

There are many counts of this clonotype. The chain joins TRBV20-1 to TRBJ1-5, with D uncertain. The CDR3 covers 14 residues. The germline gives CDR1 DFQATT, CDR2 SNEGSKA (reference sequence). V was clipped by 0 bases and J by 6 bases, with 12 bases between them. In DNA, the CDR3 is TGCAGTGCTAGAGATAGGGCAGACACTCAGCCCCAGCATTTT. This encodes CSARDRADTQPQHF.

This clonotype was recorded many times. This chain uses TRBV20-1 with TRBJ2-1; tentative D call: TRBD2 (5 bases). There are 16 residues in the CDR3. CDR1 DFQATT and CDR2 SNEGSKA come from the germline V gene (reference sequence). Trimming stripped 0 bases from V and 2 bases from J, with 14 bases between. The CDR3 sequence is CSARDLLGVAYNEQFF. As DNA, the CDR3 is TGCAGTGCTAGAGATCTTCTCGGGGTCGCCTACAATGAGCAGTTCTTC.

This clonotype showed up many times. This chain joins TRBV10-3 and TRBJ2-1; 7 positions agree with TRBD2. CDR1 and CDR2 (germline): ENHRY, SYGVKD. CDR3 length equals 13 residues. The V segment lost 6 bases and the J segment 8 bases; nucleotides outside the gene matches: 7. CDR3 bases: TGTGCCATCAGCACCAGGGCGGGGGATGAGCAGTTCTTC. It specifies CAISTRAGDEQFF.